Described below is a single TCR beta chain sequence and its context. These data originate in a study of blood T cell repertoires in COVID-19. The CDR3 consists of 15 residues. Losses at the gene ends were 2 bases for V and 3 bases for J; bases not matched to a gene: 3. Germline CDR1 reads MNHEY; CDR2 reads SVGEGT. Allocation to cohorts depended on clinical history reported by the participants. The protocol was immunoSEQ multiplex PCR, while the TCRdb copy is restricted to in-frame clones and leaves out a portion. The sample lists 450,000 or so clones, 90% occurring once. Sequencing was carried out using PBMCs or T cells enriched from blood (not recorded which). The origin of this receptor is a young man who had recovered from COVID-19. The chain uses TRBV6-2 or TRBV6-3 and TRBJ2-7; 11 nucleotides agree with TRBD2. The CDR3 region has the DNA TGTGCCAGCAGTTACGGGACTAGCGGATACTACGAGCAGTACTTC. Translating it yields CASSYGTSGYYEQYF.